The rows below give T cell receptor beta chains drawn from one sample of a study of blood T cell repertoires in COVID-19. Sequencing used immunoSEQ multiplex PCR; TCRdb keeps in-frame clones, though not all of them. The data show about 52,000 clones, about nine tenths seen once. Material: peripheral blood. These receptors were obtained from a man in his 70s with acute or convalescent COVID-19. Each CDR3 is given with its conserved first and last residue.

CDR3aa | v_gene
CASSLRTSGGGDEQFF | TRBV2
CASSFRAGGMTYNEQFF | TRBV19
CASTEQGTDNEQFF | TRBV2
CASSRDSYQYEQYF | TRBV27
CSVVLVMATTRNEQFF | TRBV29-1
CASSRAGQGNSPLHF | TRBV28
CSPASFGAFF | TRBV20-1
CAWTGTGRNQPQHF | TRBV30
CASSQAAYEQYF | TRBV3-1/TRBV3-2
CATRGGSQETQYF | TRBV24-1
CASSQGTGSYEQYF | TRBV5-1